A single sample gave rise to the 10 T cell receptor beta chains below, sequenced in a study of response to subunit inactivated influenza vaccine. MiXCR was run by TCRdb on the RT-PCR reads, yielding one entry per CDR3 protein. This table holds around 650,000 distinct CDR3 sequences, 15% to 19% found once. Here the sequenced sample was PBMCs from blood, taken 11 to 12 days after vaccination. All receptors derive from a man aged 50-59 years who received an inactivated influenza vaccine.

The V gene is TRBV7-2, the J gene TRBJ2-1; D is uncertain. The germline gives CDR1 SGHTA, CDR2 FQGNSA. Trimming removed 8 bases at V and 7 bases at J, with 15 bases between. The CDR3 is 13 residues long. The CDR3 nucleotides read TGTGCCAGCGTTAAGGATTTGGGGAATGAGCAGTTCTTC. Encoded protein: CASVKDLGNEQFF. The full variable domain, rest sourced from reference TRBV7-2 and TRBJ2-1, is GAGVSQSPSNKVTEKGKDVELRCDPISGHTALYWYRQSLGQGLEFLIYFQGNSAPDKSGLPSDRFSAERTGGSVSTLTIQRTQQEDSAVYLCASVKDLGNEQFFGPGTRLTVL.

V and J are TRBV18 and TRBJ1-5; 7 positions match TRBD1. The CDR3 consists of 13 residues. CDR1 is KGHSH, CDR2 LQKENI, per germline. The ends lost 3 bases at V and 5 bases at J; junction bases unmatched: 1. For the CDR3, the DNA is TGTGCCAGCTCACCCGGGACAGATCAGCCCCAGCATTTT. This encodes CASSPGTDQPQHF.

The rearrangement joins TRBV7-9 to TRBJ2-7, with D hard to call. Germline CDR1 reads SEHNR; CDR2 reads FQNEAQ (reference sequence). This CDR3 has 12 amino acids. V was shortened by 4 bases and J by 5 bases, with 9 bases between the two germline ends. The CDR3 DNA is TGTGCCAGCAGCTACAGTTTGCACGAGCAGTACTTC. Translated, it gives CASSYSLHEQYF.

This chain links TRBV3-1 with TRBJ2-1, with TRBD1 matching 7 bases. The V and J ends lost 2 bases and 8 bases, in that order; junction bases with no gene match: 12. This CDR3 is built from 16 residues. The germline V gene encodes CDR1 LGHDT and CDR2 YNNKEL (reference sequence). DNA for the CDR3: TGTGCCAGCAGCCAAATCCGGGTACAGGGGTTCGATGAGCAGTTCTTC. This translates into CASSQIRVQGFDEQFF.

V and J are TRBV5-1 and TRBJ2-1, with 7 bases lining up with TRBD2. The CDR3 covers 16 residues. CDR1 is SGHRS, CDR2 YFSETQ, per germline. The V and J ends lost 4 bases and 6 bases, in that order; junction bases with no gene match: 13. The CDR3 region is CASSGSGTTISNEQFF. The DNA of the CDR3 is TGCGCCAGCAGCGGATCCGGGACTACAATAAGCAATGAGCAGTTCTTC. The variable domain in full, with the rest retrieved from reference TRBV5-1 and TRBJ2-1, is KAGVTQTPRYLIKTRGQQVTLSCSPISGHRSVSWYQQTPGQGLQFLFEYFSETQRNKGNFPGRFSGRQFSNSRSEMNVSTLELGDSALYLCASSGSGTTISNEQFFGPGTRLTVL.

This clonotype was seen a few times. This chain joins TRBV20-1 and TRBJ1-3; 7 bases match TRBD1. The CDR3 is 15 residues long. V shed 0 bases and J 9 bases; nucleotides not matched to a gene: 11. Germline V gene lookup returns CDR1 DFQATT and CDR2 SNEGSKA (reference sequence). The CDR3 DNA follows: TGCAGTGCTAGAGAGGGCGGGACAGTTAGGGGCACCATATATTTT. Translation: CSAREGGTVRGTIYF.

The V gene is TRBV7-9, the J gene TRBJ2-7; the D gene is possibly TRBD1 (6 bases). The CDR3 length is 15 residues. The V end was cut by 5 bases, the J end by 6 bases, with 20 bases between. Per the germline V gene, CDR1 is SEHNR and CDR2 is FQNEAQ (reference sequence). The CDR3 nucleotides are TGTGCCAGCAGCAGATACAGGGAAGTTGATGGCGAGCAGTACTTC. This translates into CASSRYREVDGEQYF.

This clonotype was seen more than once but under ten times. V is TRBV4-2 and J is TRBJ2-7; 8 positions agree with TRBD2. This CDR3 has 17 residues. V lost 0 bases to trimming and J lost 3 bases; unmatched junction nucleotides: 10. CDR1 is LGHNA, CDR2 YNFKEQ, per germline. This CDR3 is CASSQEMASGRSYEQYF. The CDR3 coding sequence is TGTGCCAGCAGCCAAGAAATGGCTAGCGGGCGAAGCTACGAGCAGTACTTC.

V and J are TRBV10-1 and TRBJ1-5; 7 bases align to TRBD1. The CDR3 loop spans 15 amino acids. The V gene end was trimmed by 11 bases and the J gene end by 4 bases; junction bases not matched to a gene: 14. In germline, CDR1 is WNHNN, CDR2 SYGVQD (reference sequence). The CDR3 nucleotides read TGCGCCGGTTGCCCCGACAGGGAATTGAATCAGCCCCAGCATTTT. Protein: CAGCPDRELNQPQHF.

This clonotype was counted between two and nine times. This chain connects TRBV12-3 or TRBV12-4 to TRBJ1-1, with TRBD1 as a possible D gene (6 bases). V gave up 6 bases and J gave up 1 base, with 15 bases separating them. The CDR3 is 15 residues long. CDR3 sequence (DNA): TGTGCCAGCAGAGCGGGACACTCCACGAACACTGAAGCTTTCTTT. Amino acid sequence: CASRAGHSTNTEAFF.